This T cell receptor beta chain comes out of a study of blood T cell repertoires in COVID-19. How the authors handled the data: How many nucleated cells were present was estimated from reference gene primer amplification. Sequenced by immunoSEQ multiplex PCR; TCRdb stores in-frame clones only, minus some. V, J and clone size were drawn from that table, and D and trimming were deduced from the DNA. This table holds a few hundred thousand clones, around 85% found once. CDR1 and CDR2 from the germline V gene are MDHEN and SYDVKM. The CDR3 spans 11 residues. With 3 bases removed from V and 9 bases from J, the gap between germline ends came to 6 bases. For this clone: The same CDR3 also results from other DNA sequences found in this sample.

The genes are TRBV28 and TRBJ1-5, with D uncertain. The source material was peripheral blood. The TCR comes from a human donor with COVID-19, enrolled during active disease. The donor label of this sample is uncertain. CDR3 sequence reads: CASSFFGPQHF. The CDR3 DNA reads as TGTGCCAGCAGTTTTTTCGGGCCCCAGCATTTT. Based on the CDR3 plus reference TRBV28 and TRBJ1-5, the full variable domain is DVKVTQSSRYLVKRTGEKVFLECVQDMDHENMFWYRQDPGLGLRLIYFSYDVKMKEKGDIPEGYSVSREKKERFSLILESASTNQTSMYLCASSFFGPQHFGDGTRLSIL.